Listed below are T cell receptor beta chains from one sample, sequenced in a study of spatial heterogeneity in lung cancer. TCRdb redid the calling of the 5' RACE reads with MiXCR, one entry per CDR3 protein. The data contain 2,500 to 4,000 distinct CDR3 sequences, about 9.4% of them singletons. The sample here was normal lung tissue next to the tumor, taken at surgery. These receptors were obtained from a male donor with early-stage non-small cell lung cancer. Both conserved end residues are part of each CDR3. Size is stated for part of the rows, as once, few or many counts, or as a class when the clone is expanded.

clone_size v_call cdr3_aa
many TRBV28 CASTKQGAPYEQYF
many TRBV6-6 CASETTNYGYTF
few TRBV11-2 CASSPIPGGTDTQYF
- TRBV11-2 CASSLDTAQYF
few TRBV12-5 CASGPTEGPDTQYF
many TRBV6-1 CASIQRGQETQYF
- TRBV4-3 CASSPWTGGETQYF
many TRBV6-2/TRBV6-3 CASSSRDGYGYTF
medium-sized TRBV6-1 CASRQGGWSNQPQHF
medium-sized TRBV7-9 CASSPWDTSNYGYTF
medium-sized TRBV27 CASKTWGGRDQPQHF
many TRBV5-6 CASSFRGHTGELFF
- TRBV28 CASRQQSYEQYF
many TRBV7-9 CASMEAYEQYF
many TRBV7-6 CASSLGDAGNNEQFF
medium-sized TRBV10-2 CASSEWGQRYPEAFF
medium-sized TRBV20-1 CSASGPNEKLFF
medium-sized TRBV12-3/TRBV12-4 CASSSQRGEYNEQFF
medium-sized TRBV27 CASSGLVVHEQFF
- TRBV12-3/TRBV12-4 CASSGFNYGYTF
many TRBV7-2 CASSLDGGELFF
medium-sized TRBV4-3 CASSQGSGGTEAFF
medium-sized TRBV2 CASSETGYQPQHF
many TRBV11-2 CASSPRLAGGQETQYF
medium-sized TRBV6-1 CASGGQGGTEAFF
medium-sized TRBV28 CASSLNRVVDTQYF
medium-sized TRBV19 CASSIGGRSPYEQYF
medium-sized TRBV6-5 CASSYSMWQNTDTQYF